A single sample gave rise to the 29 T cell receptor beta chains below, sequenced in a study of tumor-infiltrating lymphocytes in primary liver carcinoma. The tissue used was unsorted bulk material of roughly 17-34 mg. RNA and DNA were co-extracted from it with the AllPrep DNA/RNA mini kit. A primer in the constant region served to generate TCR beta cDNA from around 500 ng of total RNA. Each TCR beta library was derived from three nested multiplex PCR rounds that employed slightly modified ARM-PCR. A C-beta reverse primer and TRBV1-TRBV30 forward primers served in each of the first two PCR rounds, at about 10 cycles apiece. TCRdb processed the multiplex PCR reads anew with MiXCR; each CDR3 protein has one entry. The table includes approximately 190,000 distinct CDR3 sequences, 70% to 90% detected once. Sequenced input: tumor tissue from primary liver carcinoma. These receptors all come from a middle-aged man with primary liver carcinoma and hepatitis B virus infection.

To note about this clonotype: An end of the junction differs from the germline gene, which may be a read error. The DNA for the CDR3 is TGCGCCAGTAGCCAAGACAGGGGGGGGGGAGACGAGCAGTACTTC. Its translation: CASSQDRGGGDEQYF. The chain couples TRBV4-3 to TRBJ2-7, with 9 bases fitting TRBD1. Looked up from germline, CDR1 is LGHNA and CDR2 is YSLEER. The length of the CDR3 is 15 residues.

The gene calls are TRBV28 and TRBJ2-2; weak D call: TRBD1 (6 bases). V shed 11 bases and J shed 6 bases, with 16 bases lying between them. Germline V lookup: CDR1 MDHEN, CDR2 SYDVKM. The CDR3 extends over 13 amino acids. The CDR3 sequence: CACDRRVAGELFF. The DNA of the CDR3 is TGTGCCTGTGACAGGCGGGTAGCCGGGGAGCTGTTTTTT.

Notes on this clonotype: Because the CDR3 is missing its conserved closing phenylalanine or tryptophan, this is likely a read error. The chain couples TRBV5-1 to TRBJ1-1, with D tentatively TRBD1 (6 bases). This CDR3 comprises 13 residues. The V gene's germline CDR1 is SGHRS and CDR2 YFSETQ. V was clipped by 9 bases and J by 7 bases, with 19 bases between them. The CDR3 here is CANNKGGADEAFS. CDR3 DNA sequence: TGCGCCAACAACAAGGGGGGGGCGGATGAAGCTTTCTCT.

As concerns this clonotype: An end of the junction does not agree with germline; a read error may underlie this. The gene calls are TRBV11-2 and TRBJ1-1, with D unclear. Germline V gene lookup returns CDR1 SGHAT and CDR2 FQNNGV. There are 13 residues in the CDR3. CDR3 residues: CASGLGLNTGTFF. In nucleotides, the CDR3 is TGTGCCAGCGGCTTAGGCCTGAACACTGGAACTTTCTTT.

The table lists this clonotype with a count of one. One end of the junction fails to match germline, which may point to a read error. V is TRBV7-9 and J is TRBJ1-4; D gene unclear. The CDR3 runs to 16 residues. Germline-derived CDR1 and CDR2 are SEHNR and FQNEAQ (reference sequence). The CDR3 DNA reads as TGTGCCAGCAGCTGGGCTTCAGGCAGGTCCGGTGGAAAACTGTGTTTT. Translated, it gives CASSWASGRSGGKLCF.

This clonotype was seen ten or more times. The CDR3 DNA is TGCAGCGTTGCTGGCGGAGATAGCACAGATACGCAGTATTTT. This translates into CSVAGGDSTDTQYF. The rearrangement joins TRBV29-1 to TRBJ2-3; D gene uncertain. Germline V lookup: CDR1 SQVTM, CDR2 ANQGSEA. Trimming cost V 4 bases and J 0 bases, with 11 bases left between them. The CDR3 is made up of 14 amino acids.

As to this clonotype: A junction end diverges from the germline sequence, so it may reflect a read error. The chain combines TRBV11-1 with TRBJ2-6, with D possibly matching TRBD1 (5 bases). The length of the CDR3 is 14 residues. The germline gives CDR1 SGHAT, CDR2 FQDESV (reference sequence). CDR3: CAGCWNSGADVLTF. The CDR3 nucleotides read TGTGCCGGCTGCTGGAACTCTGGGGCCGACGTCCTGACTTTC. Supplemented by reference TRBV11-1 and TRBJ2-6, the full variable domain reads EAEVAQSPRYKITEKSQAVAFWCDPISGHATLYWYRQILGQGPELLVQFQDESVVDDSQLPKDRFSAERLKGVDSTLKIQPAELGDSAMYLCAGCWNSGADVLTFGAGSRLTVL.

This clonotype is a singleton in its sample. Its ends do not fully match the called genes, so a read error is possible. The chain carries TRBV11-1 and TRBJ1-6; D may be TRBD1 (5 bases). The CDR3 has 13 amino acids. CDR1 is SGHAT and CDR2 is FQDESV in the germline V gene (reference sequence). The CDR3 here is CASSRTLLPPLHF. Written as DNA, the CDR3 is TGTGCCAGCAGCCGGACACTGCTTCCACCGCTCCACTTT.

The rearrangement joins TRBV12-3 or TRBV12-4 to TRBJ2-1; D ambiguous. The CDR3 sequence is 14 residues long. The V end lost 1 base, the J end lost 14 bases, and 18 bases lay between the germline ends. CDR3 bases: TGTGCCAGCAGTTTAGGCTCAGTTGACAATAAGAAGTTCTTC. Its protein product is CASSLGSVDNKKFF.

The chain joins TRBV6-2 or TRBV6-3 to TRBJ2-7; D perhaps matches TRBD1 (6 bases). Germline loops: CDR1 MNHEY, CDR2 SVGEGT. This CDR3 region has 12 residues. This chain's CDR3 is CTIRSGVYEQYF. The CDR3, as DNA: TGTACCATCAGATCAGGGGTCTACGAGCAGTACTTC.

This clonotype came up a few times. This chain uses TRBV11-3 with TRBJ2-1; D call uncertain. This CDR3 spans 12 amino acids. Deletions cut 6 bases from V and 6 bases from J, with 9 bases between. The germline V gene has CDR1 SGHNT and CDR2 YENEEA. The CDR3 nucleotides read TGTGCCAGCAGTCTAAATGTCAATGAGCAGTTCTTC. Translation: CASSLNVNEQFF.

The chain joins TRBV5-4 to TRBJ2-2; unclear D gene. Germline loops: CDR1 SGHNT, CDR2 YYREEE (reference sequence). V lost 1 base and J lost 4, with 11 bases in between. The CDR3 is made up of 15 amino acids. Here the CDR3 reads CASSLSQGPTGELFF. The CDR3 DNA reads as TGTGCCAGCAGCTTGTCGCAAGGGCCCACCGGGGAGCTGTTTTTT.

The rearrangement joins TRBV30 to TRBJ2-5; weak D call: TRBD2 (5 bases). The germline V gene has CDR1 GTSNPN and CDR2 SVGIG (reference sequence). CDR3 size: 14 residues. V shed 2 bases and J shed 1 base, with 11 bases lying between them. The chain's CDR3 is CAWSSGLFQETQYF. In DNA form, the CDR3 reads TGTGCCTGGAGTAGTGGACTGTTCCAAGAGACCCAGTACTTC.

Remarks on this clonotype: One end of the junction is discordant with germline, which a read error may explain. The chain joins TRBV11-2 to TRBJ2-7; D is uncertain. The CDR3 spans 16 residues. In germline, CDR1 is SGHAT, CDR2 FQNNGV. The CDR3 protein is CASSAVMGMGSYERYF. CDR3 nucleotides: TGTGCCAGCAGCGCAGTCATGGGGATGGGGTCATACGAGCGGTACTTC.

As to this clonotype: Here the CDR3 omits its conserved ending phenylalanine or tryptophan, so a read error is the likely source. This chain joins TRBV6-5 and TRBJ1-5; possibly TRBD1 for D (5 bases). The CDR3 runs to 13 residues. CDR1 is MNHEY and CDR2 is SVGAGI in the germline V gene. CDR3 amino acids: CASGDGSNQHQHL. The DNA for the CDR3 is TGTGCCAGCGGGGACGGTAGCAATCAGCACCAGCATCTT.

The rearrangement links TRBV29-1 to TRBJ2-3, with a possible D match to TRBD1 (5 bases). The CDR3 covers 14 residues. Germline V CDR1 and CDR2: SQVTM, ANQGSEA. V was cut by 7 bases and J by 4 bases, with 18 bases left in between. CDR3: CSASPPSRADTQYF. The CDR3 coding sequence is TGCAGCGCTTCGCCCCCGTCCAGGGCAGATACGCAGTATTTT.

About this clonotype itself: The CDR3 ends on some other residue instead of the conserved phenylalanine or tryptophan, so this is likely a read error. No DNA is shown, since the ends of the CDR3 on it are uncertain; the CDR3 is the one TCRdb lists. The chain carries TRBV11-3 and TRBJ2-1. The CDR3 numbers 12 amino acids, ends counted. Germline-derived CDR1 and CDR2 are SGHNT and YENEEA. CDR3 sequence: CARSLNSNEEFI.

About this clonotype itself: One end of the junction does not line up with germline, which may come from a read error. The CDR3 DNA is TGTACCAGCAGTCTGGACAGTTACTCATACGAGCAGTACTTC. It translates to CTSSLDSYSYEQYF. This chain connects TRBV28 to TRBJ2-7, with D possibly being TRBD1 (6 bases). The CDR3 totals 14 residues. The germline V gene encodes CDR1 MDHEN and CDR2 SYDVKM.

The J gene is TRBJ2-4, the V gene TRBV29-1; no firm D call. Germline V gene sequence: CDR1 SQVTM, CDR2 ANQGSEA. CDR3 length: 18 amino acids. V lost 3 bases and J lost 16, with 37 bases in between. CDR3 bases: TGCAGCGTTGAGGTCAGAGATCAAATCCATTTAGCCAAAAACAGTCAATACTTC. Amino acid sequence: CSVEVRDQIHLAKNSQYF.

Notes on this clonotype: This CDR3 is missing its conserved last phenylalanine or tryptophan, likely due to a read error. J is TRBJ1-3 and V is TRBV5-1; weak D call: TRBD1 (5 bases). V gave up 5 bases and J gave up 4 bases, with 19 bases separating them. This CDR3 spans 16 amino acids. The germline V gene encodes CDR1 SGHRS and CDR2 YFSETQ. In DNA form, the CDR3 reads TGCGCCAGCAGGCCCGGGACCCCGGACCTCGGAAACACCATATATTGT. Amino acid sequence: CASRPGTPDLGNTIYC.

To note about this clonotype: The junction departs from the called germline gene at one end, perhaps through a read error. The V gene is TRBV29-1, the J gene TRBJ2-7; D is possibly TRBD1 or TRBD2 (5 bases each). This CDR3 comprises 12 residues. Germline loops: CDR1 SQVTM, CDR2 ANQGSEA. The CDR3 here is CSMRMGRDEQYF. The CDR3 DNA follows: TGCAGCATGAGAATGGGCCGGGACGAGCAATACTTC.

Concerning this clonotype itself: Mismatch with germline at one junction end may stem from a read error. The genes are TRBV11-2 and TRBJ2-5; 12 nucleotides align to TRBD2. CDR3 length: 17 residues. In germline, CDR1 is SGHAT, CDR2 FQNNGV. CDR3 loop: CAISLGLSSGRDETQYF. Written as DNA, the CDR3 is TGTGCCATCAGCCTAGGGCTGTCTAGCGGGAGGGATGAGACCCAGTACTTC.

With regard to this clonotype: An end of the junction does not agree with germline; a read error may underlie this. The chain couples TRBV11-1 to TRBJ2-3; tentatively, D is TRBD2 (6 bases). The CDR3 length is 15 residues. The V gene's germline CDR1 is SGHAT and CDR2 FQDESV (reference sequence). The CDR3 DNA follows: TGTGCCAGCAGCTTAGCGGGGGGAAGTACAGATGCGCAGTATTTT. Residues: CASSLAGGSTDAQYF.

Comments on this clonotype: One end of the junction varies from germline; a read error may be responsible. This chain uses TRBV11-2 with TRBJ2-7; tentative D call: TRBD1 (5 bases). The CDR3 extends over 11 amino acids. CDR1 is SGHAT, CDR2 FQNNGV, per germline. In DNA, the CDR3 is TGTGCCAGTACAAAAGGGGTAGAGCATTACTTC. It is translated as CASTKGVEHYF.

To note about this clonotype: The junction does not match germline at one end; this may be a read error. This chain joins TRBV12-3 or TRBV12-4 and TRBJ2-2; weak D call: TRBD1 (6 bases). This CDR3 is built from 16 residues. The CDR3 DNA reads TGTACCAGCAGTTTATTAGTCGCCAGGGACACTGGGGAGCTGTTTTTT. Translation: CTSSLLVARDTGELFF.

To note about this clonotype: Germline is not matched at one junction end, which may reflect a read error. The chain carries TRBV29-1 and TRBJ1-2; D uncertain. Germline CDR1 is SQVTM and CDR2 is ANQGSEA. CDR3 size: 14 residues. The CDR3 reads CSVEAEEGMDGYTF. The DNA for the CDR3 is TGTAGCGTTGAAGCGGAAGAAGGGATGGATGGCTATACCTTC.

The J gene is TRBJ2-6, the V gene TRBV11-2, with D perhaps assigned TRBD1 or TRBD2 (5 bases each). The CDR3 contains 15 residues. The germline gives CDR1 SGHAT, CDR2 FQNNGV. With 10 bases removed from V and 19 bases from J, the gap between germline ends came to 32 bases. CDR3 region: CATQRPRSGADVHTF. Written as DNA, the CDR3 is TGTGCCACCCAGCGGCCGCGCTCTGGGGCCGACGTCCATACTTTC.

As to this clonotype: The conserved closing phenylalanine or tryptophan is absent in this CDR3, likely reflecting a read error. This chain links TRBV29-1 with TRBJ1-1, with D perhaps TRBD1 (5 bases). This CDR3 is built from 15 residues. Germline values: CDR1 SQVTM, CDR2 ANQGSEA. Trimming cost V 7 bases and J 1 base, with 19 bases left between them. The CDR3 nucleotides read TGCAGCGGGGAACAGGATGGCTATCAGAACACTGAAGCTTTCATT. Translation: CSGEQDGYQNTEAFI.

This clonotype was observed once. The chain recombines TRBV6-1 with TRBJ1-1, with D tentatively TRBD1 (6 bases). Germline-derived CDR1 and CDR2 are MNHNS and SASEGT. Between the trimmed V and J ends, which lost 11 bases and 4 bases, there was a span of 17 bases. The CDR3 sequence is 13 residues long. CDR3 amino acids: CACPRTEGTEAFF. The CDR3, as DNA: TGTGCCTGCCCCAGGACAGAGGGCACTGAAGCTTTCTTT.